Shown below are 24 T cell receptor beta chains from a single sample sequenced in a study of molecular identifiers for immune sequencing clone quantification. TCRdb reprocessed the PCR reads via MiXCR and lists one record per CDR3 protein. The data hold hundreds of thousands of distinct CDR3 sequences, with 15% to 20% observed a single time. Sequencing used naive CD8+ T cells from blood, with Jurkat cell RNA spiked in. Subset of the sample: FACS-sorted CD8+CD4-CCR7+CD45RA+ naive T cells. Receptor source: a human donor in good health. Some libraries in this study had Jurkat cell RNA spiked in.

This clonotype was picked up a small number of times. The chain combines TRBV7-9 with TRBJ1-1; D ambiguous. V shed 1 base and J shed 1 base, with 7 bases lying between them. Germline CDR1 is SEHNR and CDR2 is FQNEAQ (reference sequence). The CDR3 totals 14 residues. The CDR3 spells CASSLGIGNTEAFF. In DNA, the CDR3 is TGTGCCAGCAGCTTAGGTATCGGGAACACTGAAGCTTTCTTT. The variable domain in full, with the rest retrieved from reference TRBV7-9 and TRBJ1-1, is DTGVSQNPRHKITKRGQNVTFRCDPISEHNRLYWYRQTLGQGPEFLTYFQNEAQLEKSRLLSDRFSAERPKGSFSTLEIQRTEQGDSAMYLCASSLGIGNTEAFFGQGTRLTVV.

At least ten counts were recorded for this clonotype. The rearrangement links TRBV7-2 to TRBJ2-3, with 7 bases that match TRBD1. The CDR3 consists of 22 residues. With 1 base clipped from V and 2 bases from J, the junction kept 24 bases outside the gene matches. Germline V gene data show CDR1 as SGHTA and CDR2 as FQGNSA. The CDR3 bases are TGTGCCAGCAGCTTAGTTGTGGGCTTTAGTCCAACCGGGACAGAGATCACAGATACGCAGTATTTT. It yields the protein CASSLVVGFSPTGTEITDTQYF.

This clonotype came up a few times. This rearrangement joins TRBV5-5 to TRBJ2-1, with a possible D match to TRBD1 (6 bases). There are 17 residues in the CDR3. The germline gives CDR1 SGHKS, CDR2 YYEKEE (reference sequence). Deletions cut 0 bases from V and 2 bases from J, with 15 bases between. The CDR3 DNA is TGTGCCAGCAGCTTGGACACGACGTGGGGGCCCTACAATGAGCAGTTCTTC. It yields the protein CASSLDTTWGPYNEQFF.

This clonotype was seen ten or more times. The rearrangement links TRBV7-6 to TRBJ2-3; TRBD1 aligns across 7 bases. Germline values: CDR1 SGHVS, CDR2 FNYEAQ. V shed 5 bases, J shed 4 bases, and the junction held 12 bases outside the gene matches. This CDR3 is built from 16 residues. The CDR3 DNA sequence: TGTGCCAGCAGCCCCCCGACAGGGAAGCTTCCAGATACGCAGTATTTT. This codes for CASSPPTGKLPDTQYF.

A remark on this clonotype: A much larger clone lies a single base off, so this may be a read error. This chain connects TRBV13 to TRBJ2-7; 7 bases agree with TRBD1. Germline V CDR1 and CDR2: PRHDT, FYEKMQ (reference sequence). The CDR3 contains 13 residues. V shed 5 bases and J 5 bases; nucleotides not matched to a gene: 6. This chain's CDR3 is CASSTRQGHEQYF. In DNA, the CDR3 is TGTGCCAGCAGCACCCGACAGGGCCACGAGCAGTACTTC.

Of note for this clonotype: A much more abundant neighbour one base away suggests this may be a read error. The missing conserved phenylalanine or tryptophan at the end of this CDR3 makes a read error likely. The J gene is TRBJ2-3, the V gene TRBV20-1; 10 bases are shared with TRBD2. Looked up from germline, CDR1 is DFQATT and CDR2 is SNEGSKA (reference sequence). This CDR3 contains 18 residues. V was clipped by 0 bases and J by 0 bases; unmatched bases: 9. CDR3 amino acids: CSARDQRLAGTSTDTQYL. CDR3 nucleotides: TGCAGTGCTAGAGATCAGAGACTAGCGGGCACAAGCACAGATACGCAGTATTTA.

This clonotype was counted many times. The V call is TRBV7-9, the J call TRBJ2-2; a weak D match, TRBD1 (5 bases). The CDR3 runs 19 residues. The V end lost 2 bases, the J end lost 2 bases, and 21 bases lay between the germline ends. The germline V gene has CDR1 SEHNR and CDR2 FQNEAQ (reference sequence). CDR3 region: CASSLSSLNQGPNTGELFF. Written as DNA, the CDR3 is TGTGCCAGCAGCTTATCCTCCCTAAACCAGGGCCCTAACACCGGGGAGCTGTTTTTT.

This clonotype was seen many times. The chain couples TRBV7-9 to TRBJ2-2; no reliable D call. Germline V gene lookup returns CDR1 SEHNR and CDR2 FQNEAQ (reference sequence). The germline V and J ends were trimmed by 5 bases and 7 bases, with 8 bases remaining between them. There are 12 residues in the CDR3. This CDR3 is CASSLPVGELFF. The CDR3 DNA reads TGTGCCAGCAGCCTCCCGGTCGGGGAGCTGTTTTTT. The full variable domain, completed using reference TRBV7-9 and TRBJ2-2, is DTGVSQNPRHKITKRGQNVTFRCDPISEHNRLYWYRQTLGQGPEFLTYFQNEAQLEKSRLLSDRFSAERPKGSFSTLEIQRTEQGDSAMYLCASSLPVGELFFGEGSRLTVL.

This clonotype was recorded at least ten times. The gene calls are TRBV7-9 and TRBJ2-3, with D tentatively TRBD1 (6 bases). Looked up from germline, CDR1 is SEHNR and CDR2 is FQNEAQ (reference sequence). The CDR3 totals 15 residues. With 5 bases removed from V and 0 bases from J, the gap between germline ends came to 12 bases. This CDR3 is CASSPNRASTDTQYF. DNA for the CDR3: TGTGCCAGCAGCCCTAACAGGGCTAGCACAGATACGCAGTATTTT.

Many counts were recorded for this clonotype. The V and J genes are TRBV4-3 and TRBJ2-7; 7 bases fit TRBD2. Germline V lookup: CDR1 LGHNA, CDR2 YSLEER. CDR3 length: 15 residues. V was pared by 1 base and J by 2 bases, with 5 bases of the junction left unmatched. The CDR3 region is CASSQGRGTAYEQYF. DNA of the CDR3: TGCGCCAGCAGCCAAGGGCGGGGGACCGCCTACGAGCAGTACTTC.

V gene TRBV6-2 or TRBV6-3 combines with J gene TRBJ2-7; the D gene is possibly TRBD2 (6 bases). The CDR3 runs to 14 residues. Germline lookup yields CDR1 MNHEY and CDR2 SVGEGT. V dropped 7 bases and J dropped 2 bases, with 15 bases sitting between them. Here the CDR3 DNA reads TGTGCCAGCACCCTTGGCGGGAATCCCTACGAGCAGTACTTC. It specifies CASTLGGNPYEQYF.

The chain carries TRBV9 and TRBJ1-1, with TRBD1 as a possible D gene (5 bases). With 2 bases removed from V and 7 bases from J, the gap between germline ends came to 12 bases. Germline V gives CDR1 SGDLS, CDR2 YYNGEE. The length of the CDR3 is 13 residues. The DNA of the CDR3 is TGTGCCAGCAGCGTCATAGGGGAGGGTGAAGCTTTCTTT. This gives the protein CASSVIGEGEAFF.

This clonotype was detected many times. V and J are TRBV20-1 and TRBJ2-3; the D gene is possibly TRBD2 (5 bases). Germline lookup yields CDR1 DFQATT and CDR2 SNEGSKA (reference sequence). Trimming removed 0 bases at V and 1 base at J, with 14 bases between. The CDR3 is 16 amino acids. DNA of the CDR3: TGCAGTGCTAGAGATCCGAGCGGAATAGGCACAGATACGCAGTATTTT. Translation gives CSARDPSGIGTDTQYF.

A single count supports this clonotype. This may stem from a read error, because a much larger clone lies one nucleotide away. A read error is likely, as this CDR3 ends without the conserved phenylalanine or tryptophan. The rearrangement uses TRBV29-1 and TRBJ2-5, with a weak D call TRBD2 (5 bases). CDR3 length equals 18 residues. The germline V gene has CDR1 SQVTM and CDR2 ANQGSEA. Trimming took off 2 bases at V and 2 bases at J, with 24 bases between the two ends. CDR3 bases: TGCAGCGTTGAATTTAGTAGCGCGCCCAACACCGGTCAAGAGACCCAGTACCTC. As protein: CSVEFSSAPNTGQETQYL.

As to this clonotype: This sequence may be a read error, since a much larger clone differs from it by one base. This sequence joins TRBV4-1 and TRBJ2-7; weak D call: TRBD1 (7 bases). Germline V gene sequence: CDR1 MGHRA, CDR2 YSYEKL. The CDR3 contains 15 residues. V was shortened by 3 bases and J by 3 bases, with 15 bases between the two germline ends. CDR3 amino acids: CASSHHRGGGYEQYF. As DNA, the CDR3 is TGCGCCAGCAGCCACCACAGGGGAGGAGGCTACGAGCAGTACTTC.

A word on this clonotype: A much larger clone lies a single base off, so this may be a read error. The J gene is TRBJ2-7, the V gene TRBV11-2; D is perhaps TRBD1 (5 bases). The CDR3 is 13 residues long. Germline loops: CDR1 SGHAT, CDR2 FQNNGV. Trimming took off 4 bases at V and 9 bases at J, with 16 bases between the two ends. CDR3 loop: CASSYDSPHVQYF. For the CDR3, the DNA is TGTGCCAGCAGCTACGACAGTCCCCACGTGCAGTACTTC.

V usage is TRBV20-1 and J usage is TRBJ2-7, with 8 positions matching TRBD1. The CDR3 contains 15 residues. J lost 3 bases, V lost 4 bases, and 11 bases had no gene match. Germline assignment: CDR1 DFQATT and CDR2 SNEGSKA (reference sequence). The CDR3 region is CSATPTGEIRYEQYF. The CDR3 DNA reads TGCAGTGCTACCCCGACAGGGGAAATCCGCTACGAGCAGTACTTC.

Points on this clonotype: A much larger clone differs from this one at a single base, so this may be a read error. The chain links TRBV4-1 to TRBJ2-1; 11 nucleotides match TRBD1. The CDR3 is made up of 15 amino acids. Germline CDR1 reads MGHRA; CDR2 reads YSYEKL. CDR3 loop: CASSERDRGFDEQLF. The CDR3 DNA reads as TGCGCCAGCAGCGAACGGGACAGGGGGTTCGATGAGCAGCTCTTC.

For this clonotype: This may stem from a read error, because a much larger clone lies one nucleotide away. The genes are TRBV19 and TRBJ2-3; D possibly corresponds to TRBD1 (6 bases). Germline V CDR1 and CDR2: LNHDA, SQIVND (reference sequence). The CDR3 has 17 amino acids. Between the trimmed V and J ends, which lost 7 bases and 8 bases, there was a span of 28 bases. In nucleotides, the CDR3 is TGTGCCAGTACCCTTTCCCTGGCAGGGGTTTCTGCAGGTACGCAGTATTTT. The encoded protein is CASTLSLAGVSAGTQYF.

At least ten counts were recorded for this clonotype. The chain combines TRBV12-3 or TRBV12-4 with TRBJ1-5, with D possibly matching TRBD1 (5 bases). This CDR3 contains 16 residues. Deletions cut 3 bases from V and 4 bases from J, with 16 bases between. CDR3 region: CASSLAATDANQPQHF. The CDR3 DNA reads TGTGCCAGCAGTTTGGCCGCGACAGACGCAAATCAGCCCCAGCATTTT.

This clonotype has a count of ten or more. The rearrangement joins TRBV20-1 to TRBJ1-1; 7 bases map to TRBD1. CDR3 length equals 14 residues. The germline V gene encodes CDR1 DFQATT and CDR2 SNEGSKA (reference sequence). The J segment lost 0 bases and the V segment lost 6 bases, leaving 7 bases of the junction unmatched. The CDR3 here is CSAFPGQMNTEAFF. The DNA of the CDR3 is TGCAGTGCATTTCCGGGACAGATGAACACTGAAGCTTTCTTT.

This clonotype was picked up a small number of times. The rearrangement uses TRBV28 and TRBJ2-1; 14 bases are shared with TRBD2. CDR1 and CDR2 from the germline V gene are MDHEN and SYDVKM. V lost 6 bases and J lost 8; bases outside the gene matches: 9. This CDR3 is 16 amino acids long. The DNA of the CDR3 is TGTGCCAGCAGGCCTGCCGGGACTAGCGGGAGACATGAGCAGTTCTTC. It translates to CASRPAGTSGRHEQFF.

This clonotype was recorded at least ten times. The rearrangement joins TRBV7-6 to TRBJ2-3, with D perhaps matching TRBD1 (6 bases). The CDR3 is 14 amino acids. V lost 5 bases to trimming and J lost 6 bases, with 15 bases between them. The germline CDR1 and CDR2 sequences are SGHVS and FNYEAQ. CDR3 sequence reads: CASSKKTGRDTQYF. In DNA, the CDR3 is TGTGCCAGCAGCAAGAAGACAGGAAGGGATACGCAGTATTTT.

This clonotype was recorded at least ten times. The rearrangement joins TRBV4-3 to TRBJ2-6; no clear D gene. The CDR3 extends over 14 amino acids. With 3 bases removed from V and 2 bases from J, the gap between germline ends came to 5 bases. Germline lookup yields CDR1 LGHNA and CDR2 YSLEER. This CDR3 reads CASSHGAGANVLTF. In nucleotides, the CDR3 is TGCGCCAGCAGCCATGGTGCTGGGGCCAACGTCCTGACTTTC.